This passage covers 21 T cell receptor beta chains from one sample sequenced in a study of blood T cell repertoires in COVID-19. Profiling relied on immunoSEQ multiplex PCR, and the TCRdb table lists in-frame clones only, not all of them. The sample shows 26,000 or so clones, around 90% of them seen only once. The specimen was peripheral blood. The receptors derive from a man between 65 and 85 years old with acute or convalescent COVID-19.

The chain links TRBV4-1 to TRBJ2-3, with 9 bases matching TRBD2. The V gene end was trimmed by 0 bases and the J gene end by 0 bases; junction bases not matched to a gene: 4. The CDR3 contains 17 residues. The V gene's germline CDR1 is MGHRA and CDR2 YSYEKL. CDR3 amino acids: CASSQDPAGGSTDTQYF. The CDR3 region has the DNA TGCGCCAGCAGCCAAGATCCGGCGGGAGGGAGCACAGATACGCAGTATTTT.

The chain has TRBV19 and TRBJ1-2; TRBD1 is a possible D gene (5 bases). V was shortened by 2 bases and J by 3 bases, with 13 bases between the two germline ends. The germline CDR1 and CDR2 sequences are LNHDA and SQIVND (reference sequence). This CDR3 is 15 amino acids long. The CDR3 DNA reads TGTGCCAGTAGTATAATTTCCAGGGTAGACTATGGCTACACCTTC. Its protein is CASSIISRVDYGYTF.

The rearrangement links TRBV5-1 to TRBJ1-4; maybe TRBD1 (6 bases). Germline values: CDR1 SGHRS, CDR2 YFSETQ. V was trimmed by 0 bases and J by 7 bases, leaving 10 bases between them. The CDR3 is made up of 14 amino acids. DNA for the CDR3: TGCGCCAGCAGCTTGGTACAGGGCGGTGAAAAACTGTTTTTT. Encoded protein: CASSLVQGGEKLFF.

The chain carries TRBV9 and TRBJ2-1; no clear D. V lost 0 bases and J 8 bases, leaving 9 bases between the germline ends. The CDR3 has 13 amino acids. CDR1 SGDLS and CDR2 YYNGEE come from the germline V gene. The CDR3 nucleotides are TGTGCCAGCAGCGTAGCTAGTATCGATGAGCAGTTCTTC. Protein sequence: CASSVASIDEQFF.

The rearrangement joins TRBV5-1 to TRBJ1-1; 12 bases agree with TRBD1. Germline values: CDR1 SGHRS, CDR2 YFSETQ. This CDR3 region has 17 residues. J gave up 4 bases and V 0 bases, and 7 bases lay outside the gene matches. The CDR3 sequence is CASSLVGTGGGSTEAFF. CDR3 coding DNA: TGCGCCAGCAGCTTGGTTGGGACAGGGGGCGGAAGCACTGAAGCTTTCTTT.

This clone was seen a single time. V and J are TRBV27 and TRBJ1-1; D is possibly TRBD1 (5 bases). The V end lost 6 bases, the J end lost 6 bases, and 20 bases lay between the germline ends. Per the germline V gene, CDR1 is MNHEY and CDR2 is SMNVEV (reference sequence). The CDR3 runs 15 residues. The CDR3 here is CASSRGQGIYPEAFF. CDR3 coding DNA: TGTGCCAGCAGCCGCGGACAAGGGATTTACCCTGAAGCTTTCTTT.

CDR3 residues: CASSARAGANVLTF. Written as DNA, the CDR3 is TGTGCCAGCAGCGCCAGGGCTGGGGCCAACGTCCTGACTTTC. V usage is TRBV9 and J usage is TRBJ2-6; maybe TRBD1 (5 bases). The CDR3 sequence is 14 residues long. Per germline, CDR1 SGDLS and CDR2 YYNGEE. The V end lost 3 bases, the J end lost 2 bases, and 6 bases lay between the germline ends.

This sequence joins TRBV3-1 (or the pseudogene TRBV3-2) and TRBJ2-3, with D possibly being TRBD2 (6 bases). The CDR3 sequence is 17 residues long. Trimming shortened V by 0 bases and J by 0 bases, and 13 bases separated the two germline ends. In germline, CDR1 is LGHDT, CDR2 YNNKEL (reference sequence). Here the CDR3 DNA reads TGTGCCAGCAGCCAAGATGGGCAGAGCGGGAGCACAGATACGCAGTATTTT. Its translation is CASSQDGQSGSTDTQYF.

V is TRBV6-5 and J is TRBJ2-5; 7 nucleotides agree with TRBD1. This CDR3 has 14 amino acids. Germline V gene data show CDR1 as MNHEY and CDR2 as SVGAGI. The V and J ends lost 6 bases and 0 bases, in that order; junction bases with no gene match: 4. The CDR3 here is CASSATGYQETQYF. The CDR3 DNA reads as TGTGCCAGCAGCGCGACAGGGTACCAAGAGACCCAGTACTTC.

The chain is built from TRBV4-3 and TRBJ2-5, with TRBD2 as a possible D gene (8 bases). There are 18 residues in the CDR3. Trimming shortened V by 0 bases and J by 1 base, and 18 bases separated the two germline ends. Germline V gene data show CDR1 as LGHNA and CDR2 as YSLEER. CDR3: CASSQEVGGDSLQETQYF. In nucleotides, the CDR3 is TGCGCCAGCAGCCAAGAGGTCGGGGGGGACAGCCTCCAAGAGACCCAGTACTTC.

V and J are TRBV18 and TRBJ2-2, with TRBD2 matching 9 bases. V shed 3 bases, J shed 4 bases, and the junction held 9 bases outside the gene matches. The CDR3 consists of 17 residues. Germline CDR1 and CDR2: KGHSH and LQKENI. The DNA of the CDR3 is TGTGCCAGCTCACCGAGGGGAGCGGGAGGCGGCACCGGGGAGCTGTTTTTT. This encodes CASSPRGAGGGTGELFF.

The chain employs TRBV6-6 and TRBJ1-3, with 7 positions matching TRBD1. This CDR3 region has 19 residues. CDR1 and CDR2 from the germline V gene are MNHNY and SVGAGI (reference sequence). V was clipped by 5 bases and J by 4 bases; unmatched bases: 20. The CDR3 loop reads CASSPPLSGTGVRGNTIYF. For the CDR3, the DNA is TGTGCCAGCAGTCCCCCCCTATCCGGCACAGGGGTTCGGGGAAACACCATATATTTT.

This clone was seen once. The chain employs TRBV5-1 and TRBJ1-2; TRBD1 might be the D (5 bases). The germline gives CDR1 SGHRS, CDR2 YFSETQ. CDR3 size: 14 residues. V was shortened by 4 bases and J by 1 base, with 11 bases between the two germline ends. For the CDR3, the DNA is TGCGCCAGCAGCATGACAGCGAATAACTATGGCTACACCTTC. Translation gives CASSMTANNYGYTF.

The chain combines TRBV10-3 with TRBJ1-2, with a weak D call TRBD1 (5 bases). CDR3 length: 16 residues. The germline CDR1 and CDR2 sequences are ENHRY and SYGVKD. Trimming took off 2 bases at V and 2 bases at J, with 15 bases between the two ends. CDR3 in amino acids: CAISELTGGLNYGYTF. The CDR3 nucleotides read TGTGCCATCAGTGAGCTTACAGGCGGTCTAAACTATGGCTACACCTTC.

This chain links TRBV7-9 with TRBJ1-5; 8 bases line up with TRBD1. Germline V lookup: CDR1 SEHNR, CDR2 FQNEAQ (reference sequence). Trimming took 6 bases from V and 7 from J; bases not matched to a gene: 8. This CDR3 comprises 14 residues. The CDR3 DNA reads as TGTGCCAGCAGATATGGACAGGGTGGCCAGCCCCAGCATTTT. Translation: CASRYGQGGQPQHF.

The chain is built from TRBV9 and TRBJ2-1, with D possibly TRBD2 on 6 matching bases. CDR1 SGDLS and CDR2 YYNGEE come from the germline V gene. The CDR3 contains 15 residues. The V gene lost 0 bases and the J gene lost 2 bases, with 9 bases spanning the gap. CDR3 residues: CASSVAGDTYNEQFF. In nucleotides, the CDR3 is TGTGCCAGCAGCGTAGCGGGGGATACCTACAATGAGCAGTTCTTC. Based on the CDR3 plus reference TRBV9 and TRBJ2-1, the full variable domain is DSGVTQTPKHLITATGQRVTLRCSPRSGDLSVYWYQQSLDQGLQFLIQYYNGEERAKGNILERFSAQQFPDLHSELNLSSLELGDSALYFCASSVAGDTYNEQFFGPGTRLTVL.

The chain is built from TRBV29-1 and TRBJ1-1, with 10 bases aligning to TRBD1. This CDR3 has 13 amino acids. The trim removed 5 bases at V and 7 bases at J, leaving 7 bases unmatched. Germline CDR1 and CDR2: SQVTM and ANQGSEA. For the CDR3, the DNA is TGCAGCGTTTCCGACAGGGGGCTTGGTGAAGCTTTCTTT. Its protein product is CSVSDRGLGEAFF.

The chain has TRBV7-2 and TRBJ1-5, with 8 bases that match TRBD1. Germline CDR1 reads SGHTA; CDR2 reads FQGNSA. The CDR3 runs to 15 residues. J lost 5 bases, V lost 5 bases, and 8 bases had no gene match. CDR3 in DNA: TGTGCCAGCAGCCCTCGGACAGGGTATGATCAGCCCCAGCATTTT. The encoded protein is CASSPRTGYDQPQHF.

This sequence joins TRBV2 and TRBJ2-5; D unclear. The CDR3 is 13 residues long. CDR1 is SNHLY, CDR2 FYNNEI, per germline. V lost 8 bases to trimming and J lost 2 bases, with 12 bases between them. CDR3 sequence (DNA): TGTGCCAGCGGGCCCCTAATTCAAGAGACCCAGTACTTC. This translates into CASGPLIQETQYF. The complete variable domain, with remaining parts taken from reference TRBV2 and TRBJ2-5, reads EPEVTQTPSHQVTQMGQEVILRCVPISNHLYFYWYRQILGQKVEFLVSFYNNEISEKSEIFDDQFSVERPDGSNFTLKIRSTKLEDSAMYFCASGPLIQETQYFGPGTRLLVL.

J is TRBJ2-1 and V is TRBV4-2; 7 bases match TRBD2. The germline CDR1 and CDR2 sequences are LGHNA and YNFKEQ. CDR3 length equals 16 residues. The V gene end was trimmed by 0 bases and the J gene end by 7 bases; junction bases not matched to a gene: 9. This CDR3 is CASSQDQASGLNEQFF. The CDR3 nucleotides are TGTGCCAGCAGCCAAGATCAGGCTAGCGGTCTTAATGAGCAGTTCTTC.

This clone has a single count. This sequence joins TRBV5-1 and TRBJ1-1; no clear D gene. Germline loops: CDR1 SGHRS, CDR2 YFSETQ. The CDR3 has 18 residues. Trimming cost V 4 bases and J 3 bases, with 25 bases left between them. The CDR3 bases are TGCGCCAGCAGCCGGAAGTACGATTCCGAAACGAGGGACACTGAAGCTTTCTTT. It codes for CASSRKYDSETRDTEAFF.